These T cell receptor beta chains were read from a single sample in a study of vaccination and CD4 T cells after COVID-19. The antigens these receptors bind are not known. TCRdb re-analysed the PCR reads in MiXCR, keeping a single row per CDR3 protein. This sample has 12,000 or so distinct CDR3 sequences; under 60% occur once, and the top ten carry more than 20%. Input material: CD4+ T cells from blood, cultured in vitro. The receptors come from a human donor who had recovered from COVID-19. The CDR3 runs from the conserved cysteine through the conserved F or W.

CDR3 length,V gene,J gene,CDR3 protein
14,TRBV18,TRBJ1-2,CASSPGQSFYGYTF
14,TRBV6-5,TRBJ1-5,CASSWGTGALPQHF
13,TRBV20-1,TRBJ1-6,CSAGTTALSPLHF
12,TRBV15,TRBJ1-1,CATSSGNTEAFF
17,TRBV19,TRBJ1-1,CASSTPTGLKVNTEAFF
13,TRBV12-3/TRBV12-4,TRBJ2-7,CASSPSTGGEQYF
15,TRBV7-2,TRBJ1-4,CASRPMGATNEKLFF
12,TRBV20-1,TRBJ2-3,CSAPQGGDTQYF
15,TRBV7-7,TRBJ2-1,CASSSDPGTDNEQFF
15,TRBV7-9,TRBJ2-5,CASSLGPGLQETQYF
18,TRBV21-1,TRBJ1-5,CASSKAGRAPTGPQPQHF
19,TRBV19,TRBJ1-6,CASSNPSRRESTFDSPLHF
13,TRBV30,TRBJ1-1,CAWRTGEGTEAFF
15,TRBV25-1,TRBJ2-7,CASSGRDRVHNEQYF
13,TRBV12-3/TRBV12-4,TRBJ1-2,CASSLLMKYGYTF
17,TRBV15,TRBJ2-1,CATSRGGAGSSYNEQFF
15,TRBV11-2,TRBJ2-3,CASSLLGGNTDTQYF
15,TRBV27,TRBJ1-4,CASSLSLATNEKLFF
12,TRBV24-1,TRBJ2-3,CATSDLGDTQYF
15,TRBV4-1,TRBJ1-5,CASSHLMLGNQPQHF
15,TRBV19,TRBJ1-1,CASSIDRRGNTEAFF
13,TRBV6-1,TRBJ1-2,CASSLDRGYGYTF
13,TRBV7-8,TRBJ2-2,CASSRRATRELFF
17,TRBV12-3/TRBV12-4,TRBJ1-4,CASSHRDLIATNEKLFF
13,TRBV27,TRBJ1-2,CASSWNTGDGYTF
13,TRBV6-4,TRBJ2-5,CASSEIRGETQYF
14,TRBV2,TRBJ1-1,CASSYSPGQFEAFF